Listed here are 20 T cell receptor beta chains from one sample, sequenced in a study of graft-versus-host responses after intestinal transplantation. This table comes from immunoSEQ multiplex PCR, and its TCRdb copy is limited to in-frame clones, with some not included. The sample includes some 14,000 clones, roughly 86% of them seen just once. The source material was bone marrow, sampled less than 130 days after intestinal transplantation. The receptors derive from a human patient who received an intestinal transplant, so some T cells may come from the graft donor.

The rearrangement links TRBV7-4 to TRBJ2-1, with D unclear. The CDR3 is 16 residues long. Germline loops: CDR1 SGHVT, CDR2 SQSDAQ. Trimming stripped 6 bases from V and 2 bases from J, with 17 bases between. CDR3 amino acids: CASSITPAPAYNEQFF. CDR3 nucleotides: TGTGCCAGCAGTATCACCCCGGCCCCTGCCTACAATGAGCAGTTCTTC.

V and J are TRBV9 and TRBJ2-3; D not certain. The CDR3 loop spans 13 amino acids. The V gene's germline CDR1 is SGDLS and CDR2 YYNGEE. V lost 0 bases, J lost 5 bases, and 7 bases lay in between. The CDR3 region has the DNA TGTGCCAGCAGCGTAGACTCTTTAGATACGCAGTATTTT. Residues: CASSVDSLDTQYF.

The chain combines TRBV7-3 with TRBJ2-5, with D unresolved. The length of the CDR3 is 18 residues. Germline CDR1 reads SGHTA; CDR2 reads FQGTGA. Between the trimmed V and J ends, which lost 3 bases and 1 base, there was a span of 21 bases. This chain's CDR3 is CASSLGVIRSRLQETQYF. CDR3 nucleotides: TGTGCCAGCAGCTTGGGTGTCATAAGGTCCAGGCTCCAAGAGACCCAGTACTTC.

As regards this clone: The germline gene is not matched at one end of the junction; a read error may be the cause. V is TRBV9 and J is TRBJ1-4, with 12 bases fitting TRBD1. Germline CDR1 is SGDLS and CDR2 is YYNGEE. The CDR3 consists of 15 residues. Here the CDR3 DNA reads TGTGCCAGCAGCCGAGAAGGGGACAGGGGGCGAAAAACTGTTTTT. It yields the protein CASSREGDRGRKTVF.

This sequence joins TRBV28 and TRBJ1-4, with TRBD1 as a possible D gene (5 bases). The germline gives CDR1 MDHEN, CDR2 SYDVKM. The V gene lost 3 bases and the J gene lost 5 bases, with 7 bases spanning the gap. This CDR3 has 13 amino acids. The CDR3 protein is CASSLWGNEKLFF. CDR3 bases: TGTGCCAGCAGTTTGTGGGGGAATGAAAAACTGTTTTTT.

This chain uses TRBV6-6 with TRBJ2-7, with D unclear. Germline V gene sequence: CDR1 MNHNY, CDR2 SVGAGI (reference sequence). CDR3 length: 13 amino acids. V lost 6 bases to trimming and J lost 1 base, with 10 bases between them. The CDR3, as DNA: TGTGCCAGCAGCTCCCCTATATCCTACGAGCAGTACTTC. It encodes CASSSPISYEQYF.

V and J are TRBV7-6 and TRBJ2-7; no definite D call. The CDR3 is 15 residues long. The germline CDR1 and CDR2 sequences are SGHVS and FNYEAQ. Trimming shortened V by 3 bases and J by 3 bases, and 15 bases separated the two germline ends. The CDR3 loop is CASSFGPTSNYEQYF. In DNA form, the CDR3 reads TGTGCCAGCAGCTTCGGACCAACCTCTAACTACGAGCAGTACTTC.

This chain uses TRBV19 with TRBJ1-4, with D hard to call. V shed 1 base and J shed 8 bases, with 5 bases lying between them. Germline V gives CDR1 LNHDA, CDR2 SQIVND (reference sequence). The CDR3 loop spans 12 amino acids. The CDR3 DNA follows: TGTGCCAGTAGTATAGCGGGCGAAAAACTGTTTTTT. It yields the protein CASSIAGEKLFF.

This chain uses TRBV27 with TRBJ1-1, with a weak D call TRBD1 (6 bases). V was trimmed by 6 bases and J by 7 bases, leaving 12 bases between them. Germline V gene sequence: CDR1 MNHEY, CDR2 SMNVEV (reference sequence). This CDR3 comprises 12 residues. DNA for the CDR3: TGTGCCAGCAGCCCTCGGGGGCTTGAAGCTTTCTTT. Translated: CASSPRGLEAFF.

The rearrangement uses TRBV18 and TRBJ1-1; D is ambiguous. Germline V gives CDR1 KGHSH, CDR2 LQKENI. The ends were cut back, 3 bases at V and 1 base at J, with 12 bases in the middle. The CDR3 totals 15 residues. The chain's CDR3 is CASSPRSRRNTEAFF. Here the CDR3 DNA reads TGTGCCAGCTCACCCCGCTCGAGGCGGAACACTGAAGCTTTCTTT.

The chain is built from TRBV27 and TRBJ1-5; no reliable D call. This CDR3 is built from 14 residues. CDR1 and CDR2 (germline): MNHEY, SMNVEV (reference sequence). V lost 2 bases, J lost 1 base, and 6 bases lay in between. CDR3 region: CASSLGPSNQPQHF. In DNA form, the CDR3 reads TGTGCCAGCAGTTTAGGTCCCAGCAATCAGCCCCAGCATTTT.

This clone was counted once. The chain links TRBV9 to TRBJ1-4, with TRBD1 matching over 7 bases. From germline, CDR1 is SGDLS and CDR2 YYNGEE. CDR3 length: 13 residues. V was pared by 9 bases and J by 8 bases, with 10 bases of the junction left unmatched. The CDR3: CAKGRGRGEKLFF. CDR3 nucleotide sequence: TGTGCCAAGGGGAGGGGGCGAGGAGAAAAACTGTTTTTT.

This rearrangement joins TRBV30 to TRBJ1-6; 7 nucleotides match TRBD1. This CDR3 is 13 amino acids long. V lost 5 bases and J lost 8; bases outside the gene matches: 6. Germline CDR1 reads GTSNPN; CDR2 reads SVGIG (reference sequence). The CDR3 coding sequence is TGTGCCTGGGCGACAGGGACGGATTCACCCCTCCACTTT. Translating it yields CAWATGTDSPLHF.

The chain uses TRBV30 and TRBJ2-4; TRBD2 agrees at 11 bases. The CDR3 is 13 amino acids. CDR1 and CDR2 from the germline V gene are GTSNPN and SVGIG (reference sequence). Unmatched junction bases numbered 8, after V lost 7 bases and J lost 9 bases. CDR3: CALTLAGVGIQYF. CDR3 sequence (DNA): TGTGCCTTAACACTAGCGGGAGTCGGCATTCAGTACTTC.

The CDR3 protein is CASSLGGRSTGELFF. The CDR3 coding sequence is TGCGCCAGCAGCTTGGGGGGCCGGAGCACCGGGGAGCTGTTTTTT. The V and J genes are TRBV5-1 and TRBJ2-2; perhaps TRBD1 as D (5 bases). Trimming removed 0 bases from V and 4 bases from J, with 10 bases in between. The CDR3 totals 15 residues. The germline V gene encodes CDR1 SGHRS and CDR2 YFSETQ.

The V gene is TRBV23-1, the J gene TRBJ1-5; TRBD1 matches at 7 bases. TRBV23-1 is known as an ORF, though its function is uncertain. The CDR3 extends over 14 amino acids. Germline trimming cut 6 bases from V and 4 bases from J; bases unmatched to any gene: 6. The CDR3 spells CASRPRDRNQPQHF. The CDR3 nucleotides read TGCGCCAGCAGGCCTCGGGACAGAAATCAGCCCCAGCATTTT.

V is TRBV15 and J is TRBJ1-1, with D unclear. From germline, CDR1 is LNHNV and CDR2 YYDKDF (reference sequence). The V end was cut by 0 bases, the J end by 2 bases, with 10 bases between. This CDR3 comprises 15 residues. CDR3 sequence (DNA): TGTGCCACCAGCAGAGATCACAGAATTAACACTGAAGCTTTCTTT. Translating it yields CATSRDHRINTEAFF.

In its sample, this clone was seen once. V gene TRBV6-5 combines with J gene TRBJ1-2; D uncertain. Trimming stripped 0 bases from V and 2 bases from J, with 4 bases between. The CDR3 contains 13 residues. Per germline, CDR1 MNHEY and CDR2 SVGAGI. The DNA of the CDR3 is TGTGCCAGCAGTTACTCGGACAACTATGGCTACACCTTC. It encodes CASSYSDNYGYTF.

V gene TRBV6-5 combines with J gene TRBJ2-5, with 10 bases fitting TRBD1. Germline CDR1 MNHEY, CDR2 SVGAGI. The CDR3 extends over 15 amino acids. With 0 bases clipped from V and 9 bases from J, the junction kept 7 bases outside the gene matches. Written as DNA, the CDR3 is TGTGCCAGCAGTTACTCGACTTGGACAGGGGGAGCCCAGTACTTC. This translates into CASSYSTWTGGAQYF.

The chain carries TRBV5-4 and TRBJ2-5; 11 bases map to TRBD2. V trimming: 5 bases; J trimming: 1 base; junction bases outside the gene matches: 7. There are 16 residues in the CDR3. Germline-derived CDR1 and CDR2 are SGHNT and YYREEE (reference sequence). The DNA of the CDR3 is TGTGCCAGCAGTCCGACGGGACTAGCGGTCCAAGAGACCCAGTACTTC. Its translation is CASSPTGLAVQETQYF.